This TCR beta chain came from a study of CD8 T cells in Susac syndrome (dated by TCRdb to about 2019). Looking at the study overall: Of the Susac syndrome patients who were sequenced, roughly six had clinically active disease and eight or nine were in clinical remission. Susac syndrome patients were therapy-naive, on corticosteroids (some also receiving IVIg), or on IVIg alone at blood withdrawal. Repertoire sequencing was used to test whether CD8+ T cell activation and differentiation in Susac syndrome was antigen driven. General study outcomes and caveats: The number of individuals in the TCR sequencing and HLA analysis was recognized as being relatively small. No clonal expansion was detected in the CD4+ T cell repertoire of Susac syndrome patients.

Peripheral blood CD8+ and CD4+ T cells from healthy donors, Susac syndrome patients and multiple sclerosis patients were profiled using high-throughput TCR beta sequencing. Susac syndrome patients met recently defined diagnostic criteria for definite or probable disease. Bulk CD8+ and CD4+ T cells were purified by magnetic negative isolation, whereas CD8+ TEMRA cells were enriched by FACS. Blood was drawn into EDTA tubes, processed within 24 hours, and PBMCs were isolated by density gradient centrifugation. PBMCs intended for TCR sequencing were cryopreserved in liquid nitrogen and thawed later in a water bath at 37 degrees C. A purity of at least 90% was achieved for sorted or isolated CD4+, CD8+ and CD8+ TEMRA cells. On this clonotype itself: Its antigen target is currently unknown. No base quality information exists; no much larger clone differs at one position.

Germline trimming: 3 bases from V, 2 bases from J; junction bases outside gene matches: 5. From the germline V gene, CDR1 is LGHNA and CDR2 is YNFKEQ. The CDR3 spans 15 residues, from the cysteine through the phenylalanine. The entry retains the CDR3 DNA only, 45 bases that are in frame from base 1. RNA was extracted using the RNeasy kit, and roughly 0.5 to 1 microgram was reverse transcribed with random hexamers. The immunoSEQ multiplex PCR assay, covering 54 Vbeta and 13 Jbeta segments, was used to amplify TCR beta CDR3 regions. PCR amplification bias was corrected by using a synthetic template baseline for primer optimization and computational correction. The authors processed their data as follows. Reads were assigned to V, D and J genes according to IMGT and analyzed in immunoSEQ Analyzer, with only productive sequences retained. To calculate clonality, Shannon entropy was normalized by log2 of the number of productive unique sequences and then subtracted from one. For each patient and control, public and private clones were evaluated within the 100 most prevalent clones. A clone was defined as Susac-specific if it was absent from the healthy and MS cohorts, from roughly 1,000 published viral clones and from other ImmuneACCESS disease sequences. TCRdb reprocessed the public reads (quality trimming at Q25 with fastp, clone calling with MiXCR) and kept in-frame beta chains. When rows share a CDR3 protein, they turn into one entry using the most common DNA and genes. What appears here as the V and J calls and clone size reflects TCRdb's work, not the paper's. The table for this sample lists about 140,000 distinct CDR3 sequences; approximately 95% of them were counted only once. The ten largest clones represent roughly 0.14% of the sample.

Sequenced sample: CD4+ T cells from PBMCs. The clonotype originates from a human donor with Susac syndrome. This receptor chain uses TRBV4-2 and TRBJ2-5, and 8 junctional nucleotides match TRBD2. The CDR3 protein is CASSQGLENQETQYF. The DNA reads TGTGCCAGCAGCCAGGGACTAGAGAATCAAGAGACCCAGTACTTC.